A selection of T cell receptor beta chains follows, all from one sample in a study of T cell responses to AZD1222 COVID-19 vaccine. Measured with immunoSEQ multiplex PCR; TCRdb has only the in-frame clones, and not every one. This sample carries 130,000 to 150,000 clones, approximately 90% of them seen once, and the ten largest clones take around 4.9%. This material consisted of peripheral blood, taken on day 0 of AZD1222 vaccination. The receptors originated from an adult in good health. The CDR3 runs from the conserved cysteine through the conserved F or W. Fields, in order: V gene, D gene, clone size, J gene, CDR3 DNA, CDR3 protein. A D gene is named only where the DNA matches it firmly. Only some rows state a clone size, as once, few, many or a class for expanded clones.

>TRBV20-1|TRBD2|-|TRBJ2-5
TGCAGTGCCAGTAAAGCGGGAGAAGGCCAAGAGACCCAGTACTTC
CSASKAGEGQETQYF
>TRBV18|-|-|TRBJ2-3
TGTGCCAGCTCAGCTGGGGCGGGGACCGCCGGAGATACGCAGTATTTT
CASSAGAGTAGDTQYF
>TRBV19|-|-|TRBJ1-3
TGTGCCAGTAGTCCACGGGTGTATGGAAACACCATATATTTT
CASSPRVYGNTIYF
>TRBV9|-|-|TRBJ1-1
TGTGCCAGCAGCGTAAACCCTAACACTGAAGCTTTCTTT
CASSVNPNTEAFF
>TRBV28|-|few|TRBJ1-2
TGTGCCAGCAGTTCCTACTATGGCTACACCTTC
CASSSYYGYTF
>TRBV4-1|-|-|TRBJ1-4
TGCGCCAGCAGCCAAGCCTTCGGGACAACTAATGAAAAACTGTTTTTT
CASSQAFGTTNEKLFF
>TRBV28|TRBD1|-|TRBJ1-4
TGTGCCAGCAGTGAGCCCGGGACAGGCATTAATGAAAAACTGTTTTTT
CASSEPGTGINEKLFF
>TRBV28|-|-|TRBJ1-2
TGTGCCAGCAGTCCACCTCTTTCCTTC
CASSPPLSF
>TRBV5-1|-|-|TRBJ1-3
TGCGCCAGCAGCTTGGAGCCGACATCATTATCTGGAAACACCATATATTTT
CASSLEPTSLSGNTIYF
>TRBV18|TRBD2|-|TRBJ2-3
TGTGCCAGCTCACCAAGAAGCGGGAGGCTTAGCACAGATACGCAGTATTTT
CASSPRSGRLSTDTQYF
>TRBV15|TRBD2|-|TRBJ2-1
TGTGCCACCAGCAGCGGACTAGCGGGAGTATCCTACAATGAGCAGTTCTTC
CATSSGLAGVSYNEQFF
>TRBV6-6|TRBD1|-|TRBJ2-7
TGTGCCAGCAGTTATTTCAAAAGACAGGGGGCGTACGAGCAGTACTTC
CASSYFKRQGAYEQYF
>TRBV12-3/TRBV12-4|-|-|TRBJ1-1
TGTGCCAGCAGTAATACAGGGGAAGCTTTCTTT
CASSNTGEAFF
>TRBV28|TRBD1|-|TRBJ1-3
TGTGCCAGCACCAACAGGGGAACCGGTCGAAACACCATATATTTT
CASTNRGTGRNTIYF
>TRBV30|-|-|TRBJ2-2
TGTGCCTGGAGTCAGGCCCTCGGGGAGCTGTTTTTT
CAWSQALGELFF
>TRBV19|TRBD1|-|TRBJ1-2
TGTGCCAGTAGTATCTCCGGGACAGGGGTTAACTATGGCTACACCTTC
CASSISGTGVNYGYTF
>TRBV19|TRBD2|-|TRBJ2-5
TGTGCCAGTAGTGTGATAGCGGGAGGGAAAGAGACCCAGTACTTC
CASSVIAGGKETQYF
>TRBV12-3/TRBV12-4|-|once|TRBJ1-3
TGTGCCAGCAGAGGCGACTCTGGAAACACCATATATTTT
CASRGDSGNTIYF
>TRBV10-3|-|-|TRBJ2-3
TGTGCCATCAGCGGGCGAAAGAGCACAGATACGCAGTATTTT
CAISGRKSTDTQYF
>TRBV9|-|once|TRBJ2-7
TGTGCCAGCAGCGTAGATGGGATAGGGGGGCGCGAGCAGTACTTC
CASSVDGIGGREQYF
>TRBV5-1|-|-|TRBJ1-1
TGCGCCAGCAGCTTGACAGGTACCAACACTGAAGCTTTCTTT
CASSLTGTNTEAFF
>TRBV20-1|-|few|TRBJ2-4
TGCAGTGCCGTTGACAAAAACATTCAGTACTTC
CSAVDKNIQYF
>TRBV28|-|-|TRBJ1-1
TGTGCCAGCAGCATCGGGGGGACAAAATCGAACACTGAAGCTTTCTTT
CASSIGGTKSNTEAFF
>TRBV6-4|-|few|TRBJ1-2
TGTGCCAGCAGTGACTCAGCGGGTACTAACTATGGCTACACCTTC
CASSDSAGTNYGYTF
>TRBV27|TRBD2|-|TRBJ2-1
TGTGCCAGCAGTTTGACTAGCGGGGGCAATGAGCAGTTCTTC
CASSLTSGGNEQFF
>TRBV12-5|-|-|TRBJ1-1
TGTGCTAGTGGTTTGGCACAGGACACTGAAGCTTTCTTT
CASGLAQDTEAFF
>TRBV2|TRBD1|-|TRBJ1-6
TGTGCCAGCGACCTGGGACAGGATAATTCACCCCTCCACTTT
CASDLGQDNSPLHF
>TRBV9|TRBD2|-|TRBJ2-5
TGTGCCAGCAGCTCAGGACTAGCAGCGGGATATTCTACGAATAGACCCCAAGAGACCCAGTACTTC
CASSSGLAAGYSTNRPQETQYF
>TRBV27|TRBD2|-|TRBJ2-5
TGTGCCAGCAGACCAGCCCTGGGGACTAGCGGAACTTACCAAGAGACCCAGTACTTC
CASRPALGTSGTYQETQYF
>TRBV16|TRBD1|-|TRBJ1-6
TGTGCCAGCAGCCACCTGAACAGGGGACTAAATTCACCCCTCCACTTT
CASSHLNRGLNSPLHF
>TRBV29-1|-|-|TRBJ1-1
TGCAGCGTTGGTGGGCCGGCCACCGAAGCTTTCTTT
CSVGGPATEAFF
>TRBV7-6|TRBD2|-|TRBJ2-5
TGTGCCAGCAGCCCCGGGGGATTAGCGGGAGCGGGGGAGACCCAGTACTTC
CASSPGGLAGAGETQYF
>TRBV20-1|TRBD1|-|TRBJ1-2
TGCAGTGCGGGGACAGGGAATGGCTACACCTTC
CSAGTGNGYTF
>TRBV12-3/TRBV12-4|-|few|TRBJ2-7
TGTGCCAGCAGTTTAGGGGCTTCAGCCGAGCAGTACTTC
CASSLGASAEQYF
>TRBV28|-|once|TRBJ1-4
TGTGCCAGCAGCCGGGGGCCAACTAATGAAAAACTGTTTTTT
CASSRGPTNEKLFF
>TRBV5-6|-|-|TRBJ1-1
TGTGCCAGCAGCTTGGGCCCTCCGGGTCCTATGACTGAAGCTTTCTTT
CASSLGPPGPMTEAFF
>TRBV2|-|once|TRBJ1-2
TGTGCCAGCAGTCCTATTACTTCACAGGGTGGCTACACCTTC
CASSPITSQGGYTF
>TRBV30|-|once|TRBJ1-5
TGTGCCTGGAGTGTAGGAATTAATAGCAATCAGCCCCAGCATTTT
CAWSVGINSNQPQHF
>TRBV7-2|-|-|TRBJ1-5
TGTGCCAGCCACGGGGATAGCAATCAGCCCCAGCATTTT
CASHGDSNQPQHF
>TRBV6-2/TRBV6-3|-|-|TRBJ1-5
TGTGCCAGCAGTTACAGGGGGGCACCCTATCAGCCCCAGCATTTT
CASSYRGAPYQPQHF
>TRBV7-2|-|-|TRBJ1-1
TGTGCCAGCAGCCCCCAGCCACGGGATATCATGGGGGAGGAAGCTTTCTTT
CASSPQPRDIMGEEAFF
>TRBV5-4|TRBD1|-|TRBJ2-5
TGTGCCAGCAGCTTGGACCTCGGACAGGGGGGAGAGACCCAGTACTTC
CASSLDLGQGGETQYF
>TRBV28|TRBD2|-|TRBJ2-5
TGTGCCAGCACTTCAGGGACTACCCCTGGGACCCAGTACTTC
CASTSGTTPGTQYF
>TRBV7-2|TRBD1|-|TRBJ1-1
TGTGCCAGCAGCTTGAATAGGGGGCGGACTGAAGCTTTCTTT
CASSLNRGRTEAFF
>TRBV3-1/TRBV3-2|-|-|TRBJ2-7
TGTGCCAGCAGCCAAGAAAAGGGGCTGCTAAACTTC
CASSQEKGLLNF
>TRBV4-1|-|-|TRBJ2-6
TGCGCCAGCAGCCAAGACCGGACCGGGTCGGGGGCCAACGTCCTGACTTTC
CASSQDRTGSGANVLTF
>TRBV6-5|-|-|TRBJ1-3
TGTGCCAGCGCAGATAGCTCTGGAAACACCATATATTTT
CASADSSGNTIYF
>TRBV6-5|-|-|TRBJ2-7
TGTGCCAGCAGTTACTCTCATTTGGCGGCAACCTACGAGCAGTACTTC
CASSYSHLAATYEQYF
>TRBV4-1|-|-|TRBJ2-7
TGCGCCAGCAGCCAAGCAAGTACAGGGATTTACGAGCAGTACTTC
CASSQASTGIYEQYF
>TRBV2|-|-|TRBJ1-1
TGTGCCAGCAGTGTTTCTGAAGCTTTCTTT
CASSVSEAFF
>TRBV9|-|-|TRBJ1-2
TGTGCCAGCAGCGTGGGGGTCACCGACTATGGCTACACCTTC
CASSVGVTDYGYTF
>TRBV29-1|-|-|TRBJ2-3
TGCAGCGTCATTTACACGAGGGACCGTACAGATACGCAGTATTTT
CSVIYTRDRTDTQYF
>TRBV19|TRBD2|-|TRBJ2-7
TGTGCCAGTAGGACGACTAGCGGGAGGGCATACGAGCAGTACTTC
CASRTTSGRAYEQYF
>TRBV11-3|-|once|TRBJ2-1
TGTGCCAGCAGCTTAGTGTTTCGGGGGTCCTACAATGAGCAGTTCTTC
CASSLVFRGSYNEQFF